This entry lists 19 T cell receptor beta chains sequenced from one sample in a study of blood T cell repertoires in COVID-19. Some clones are missing from TCRdb's copy, which holds only in-frame ones; the method was immunoSEQ multiplex PCR. The sample holds some 60,000 clones, over 70% seen once. What was sequenced was peripheral blood. Source of these receptors: a human donor in a cohort sampled during active COVID-19.

V is TRBV5-1 and J is TRBJ1-6; possible D gene TRBD1, 6 bases. The germline V gene encodes CDR1 SGHRS and CDR2 YFSETQ. Trimming took 4 bases from V and 10 from J, leaving 15 bases between them. The CDR3 is 14 residues long. The CDR3 loop reads CASSAMGAESPLHF. The CDR3 coding sequence is TGCGCCAGCAGCGCGATGGGGGCGGAATCACCCCTCCACTTT.

This sequence joins TRBV19 and TRBJ2-1; 8 bases agree with TRBD2. This CDR3 has 14 amino acids. Per the germline V gene, CDR1 is LNHDA and CDR2 is SQIVND (reference sequence). The J segment lost 9 bases and the V segment lost 7 bases, leaving 11 bases of the junction unmatched. As DNA, the CDR3 is TGTGCCAGTACCTCACTTAGCGGGACAAGTGAGCAGTTCTTC. It is translated as CASTSLSGTSEQFF.

The chain links TRBV19 to TRBJ2-3; 11 nucleotides line up with TRBD2. The V segment lost 7 bases and the J segment 1 base; nucleotides outside the gene matches: 4. The germline V gene encodes CDR1 LNHDA and CDR2 SQIVND (reference sequence). The CDR3 spans 15 residues. The CDR3 reads CASTLTSGGTDTQYF. CDR3 sequence (DNA): TGTGCCAGTACGTTGACTAGCGGGGGCACAGATACGCAGTATTTT. The variable domain in full, completed from reference TRBV19 and TRBJ2-3, reads DGGITQSPKYLFRKEGQNVTLSCEQNLNHDAMYWYRQDPGQGLRLIYYSQIVNDFQKGDIAEGYSVSREKKESFPLTVTSAQKNPTAFYLCASTLTSGGTDTQYFGPGTRLTVL.

The rearrangement links TRBV5-4 to TRBJ2-2; D is unclear. V was trimmed by 6 bases and J by 5 bases, leaving 17 bases between them. Germline loops: CDR1 SGHNT, CDR2 YYREEE (reference sequence). CDR3 length: 15 amino acids. CDR3 bases: TGTGCCAGCAACCTCGACTCTTTCGGGACCGGGGAGCTGTTTTTT. Translation: CASNLDSFGTGELFF.

The chain combines TRBV5-4 with TRBJ2-4, with D possibly being TRBD2 (5 bases). This CDR3 region has 13 residues. Germline CDR1 is SGHNT and CDR2 is YYREEE (reference sequence). Trimming took off 10 bases at V and 6 bases at J, with 17 bases between the two ends. The CDR3 coding sequence is TGTGCCGGTTCTTGGGAGAGTAGAAACATTCAGTACTTC. It codes for CAGSWESRNIQYF. Based on the CDR3 plus reference TRBV5-4 and TRBJ2-4, the full variable domain is ETGVTQSPTHLIKTRGQQVTLRCSSQSGHNTVSWYQQALGQGPQFIFQYYREEENGRGNFPPRFSGLQFPNYSSELNVNALELDDSALYLCAGSWESRNIQYFGAGTRLSVL.

The CDR3 DNA sequence: TGTGCCAGCAGCTTGGGGACAGGGATTTCACCCCTCCACTTT. Translation: CASSLGTGISPLHF. The rearrangement uses TRBV7-8 and TRBJ1-6; TRBD1 matches 9 bases. The V gene end was trimmed by 3 bases and the J gene end by 9 bases; junction bases not matched to a gene: 3. This CDR3 contains 14 residues. Germline CDR1 is SGHVS and CDR2 is FQNEAQ.

The rearrangement uses TRBV5-1 and TRBJ1-1; 12 bases map to TRBD1. V shed 5 bases and J 4 bases; nucleotides not matched to a gene: 12. The CDR3 has 17 residues. Germline V gives CDR1 SGHRS, CDR2 YFSETQ. The CDR3 spells CASSFGTGGVLATEAFF. The CDR3 DNA is TGCGCCAGCAGTTTCGGGACAGGGGGCGTATTGGCCACTGAAGCTTTCTTT.

In DNA form, the CDR3 reads TGTGCCAGCAGTCCCGCCGGGGCCGGGGAGCTGTTTTTT. The encoded protein is CASSPAGAGELFF. V gene TRBV12-3 or TRBV12-4 combines with J gene TRBJ2-2; D is possibly TRBD2 (5 bases). V shed 5 bases and J shed 6 bases, with 10 bases lying between them. This CDR3 has 13 amino acids.

The rearrangement joins TRBV24-1 to TRBJ1-6; the match to TRBD1 covers 8 bases. Germline lookup yields CDR1 KGHDR and CDR2 SFDVKD. CDR3 size: 15 residues. V trimming: 8 bases; J trimming: 10 bases; junction bases outside the gene matches: 12. In DNA form, the CDR3 reads TGTGCCACCACGGCCAGGGGGCTACGGGGATCACCCCTCCACTTT. Its translation: CATTARGLRGSPLHF.

The chain links TRBV12-3 or TRBV12-4 to TRBJ1-2, with TRBD1 matching 8 bases. The V and J ends lost 5 bases and 6 bases, in that order; junction bases with no gene match: 5. CDR3 length: 13 amino acids. CDR3 in amino acids: CASSSRTGNGYTF. CDR3 DNA: TGTGCCAGCAGTAGCCGGACAGGGAATGGCTACACCTTC.

The rearrangement uses TRBV4-2 and TRBJ1-6; 7 bases are a match to TRBD1. The CDR3 is 14 amino acids. Germline V gene data show CDR1 as LGHNA and CDR2 as YNFKEQ. With V trimmed by 4 bases and J by 7 bases, 4 bases remained unmatched. In DNA form, the CDR3 reads TGTGCCAGCAGCCCACGACAGGGCAATTCACCCCTCCACTTT. Amino acid sequence: CASSPRQGNSPLHF.

The chain combines TRBV4-3 with TRBJ1-1; 7 nucleotides line up with TRBD1. The CDR3 covers 15 residues. V lost 0 bases to trimming and J lost 6 bases; unmatched junction nucleotides: 7. Germline lookup yields CDR1 LGHNA and CDR2 YSLEER. CDR3 in DNA: TGCGCCAGCAGCCAAGACGCCGGGACAGCGGCTGAAGCTTTCTTT. This sequence encodes CASSQDAGTAAEAFF.

The chain couples TRBV7-3 to TRBJ2-2; D unclear. The germline V and J ends were trimmed by 2 bases and 2 bases, with 6 bases remaining between them. The germline V gene encodes CDR1 SGHTA and CDR2 FQGTGA. CDR3 length: 14 residues. This CDR3 is CASSLSLNTGELFF. The CDR3 bases are TGTGCCAGCAGCTTATCCCTTAACACCGGGGAGCTGTTTTTT. Full variable domain (missing parts from reference TRBV7-3 and TRBJ2-2): GAGVSQTPSNKVTEKGKYVELRCDPISGHTALYWYRQSLGQGPEFLIYFQGTGAADDSGLPNDRFFAVRPEGSVSTLKIQRTERGDSAVYLCASSLSLNTGELFFGEGSRLTVL.

This chain links TRBV12-3 or TRBV12-4 with TRBJ2-7, with no clear D. With 4 bases removed from V and 7 bases from J, the gap between germline ends came to 8 bases. The CDR3 is 11 residues long. CDR3 bases: TGTGCCAGCAGTTCAACATCAGAGCAGTACTTC. Residues: CASSSTSEQYF.

This clone has just a few counts. The chain combines TRBV3-1 (or the pseudogene TRBV3-2) with TRBJ2-2; D might be TRBD1 (6 bases). The CDR3 loop spans 13 amino acids. Trimming removed 4 bases from V and 6 bases from J, with 9 bases in between. Germline V gene data show CDR1 as LGHDT and CDR2 as YNNKEL (reference sequence). This chain's CDR3 is CASSLQGSGELFF. The DNA of the CDR3 is TGTGCCAGCAGCCTACAGGGCTCCGGGGAGCTGTTTTTT.

This clone was seen just once. V and J are TRBV2 and TRBJ1-1, with TRBD1 as a possible D gene (6 bases). Deletions cut 0 bases from V and 4 bases from J, with 15 bases between. Germline assignment: CDR1 SNHLY and CDR2 FYNNEI. This CDR3 comprises 16 residues. The DNA of the CDR3 is TGTGCCAGCAGTGAAGCGGGGGGGCGCTGGGGCACTGAAGCTTTCTTT. This gives the protein CASSEAGGRWGTEAFF.

The chain uses TRBV3-1 (or the pseudogene TRBV3-2) and TRBJ2-1; 9 bases are a match to TRBD2. The germline V gene encodes CDR1 LGHDT and CDR2 YNNKEL (reference sequence). This CDR3 spans 15 amino acids. V lost 4 bases and J lost 4; bases outside the gene matches: 5. The CDR3 protein is CASSRRLAEYNEQFF. CDR3 DNA: TGTGCCAGCAGCCGACGACTAGCGGAATACAATGAGCAGTTCTTC.

The rearrangement links TRBV5-1 to TRBJ1-5, with TRBD1 matching 7 bases. Unmatched junction bases numbered 3, after V lost 4 bases and J lost 2 bases. This CDR3 has 14 residues. Germline V gene lookup returns CDR1 SGHRS and CDR2 YFSETQ. The CDR3 DNA reads TGCGCCAGCAGCACAGGACAGGGCAATCAGCCCCAGCATTTT. As protein: CASSTGQGNQPQHF.

This chain connects TRBV6-2 or TRBV6-3 to TRBJ1-5, with unresolved D. The germline V gene encodes CDR1 MNHEY and CDR2 SVGEGT. The CDR3 is 15 residues long. V gave up 2 bases and J gave up 2 bases, with 10 bases separating them. CDR3 sequence (DNA): TGTGCCAGCAGTTACGGGCGTATAGGCAATCAGCCCCAGCATTTT. Its translation: CASSYGRIGNQPQHF.